One and the same sample provided the 8 T cell receptor beta chains below, sequenced in a study of T-cell memory formation after mild COVID-19. A single record per CDR3 protein comes from TCRdb applying MiXCR to the 5' RACE reads. Counted here are some 180,000 distinct CDR3 sequences, 13% occurring once; the ten biggest clones make up about 3.6%. Sequencing used PBMCs or a T cell subset sorted from them (not recorded which). The receptors come from a young man who had mild COVID-19 (a few samples of this study predate the infection). Cell type and time point are not known.

This clonotype was seen only a few times. J is TRBJ2-3 and V is TRBV20-1; 8 bases are shared with TRBD1. V was clipped by 3 bases and J by 2 bases; unmatched bases: 4. The CDR3 extends over 14 amino acids. Per the germline V gene, CDR1 is DFQATT and CDR2 is SNEGSKA (reference sequence). The CDR3 protein is CSASDRGVTDTQYF. DNA of the CDR3: TGCAGTGCTAGTGACAGGGGTGTCACAGATACGCAGTATTTT.

The chain carries TRBV4-1 and TRBJ2-7, with 8 bases aligning to TRBD1. The germline V gene has CDR1 MGHRA and CDR2 YSYEKL. V was pared by 0 bases and J by 7 bases, with 5 bases of the junction left unmatched. The CDR3 totals 14 residues. The CDR3, as DNA: TGCGCCAGCAGCCAAGAGGACAGGGCGAAGGAGCAGTACTTC. As protein: CASSQEDRAKEQYF.

The sample holds a few counts of this clonotype. The chain is built from TRBV5-1 and TRBJ1-3; the D is unclear. This CDR3 contains 15 residues. Germline V gene lookup returns CDR1 SGHRS and CDR2 YFSETQ. Trimming took off 2 bases at V and 4 bases at J, with 13 bases between the two ends. CDR3 coding DNA: TGCGCCAGCAGCTTAGGGTCACGGGCCGGAAACACCATATATTTT. Translation gives CASSLGSRAGNTIYF.

In DNA, the CDR3 is TGCGCCAGCAGCGAGAACACAGATACGCAGTATTTT. This codes for CASSENTDTQYF. This chain connects TRBV5-1 to TRBJ2-3; D is unclear. Germline-derived CDR1 and CDR2 are SGHRS and YFSETQ. The length of the CDR3 is 12 residues. Trimming shortened V by 4 bases and J by 2 bases, and 5 bases separated the two germline ends.

The rearrangement links TRBV12-3 or TRBV12-4 to TRBJ2-7; TRBD1 is a possible D gene (5 bases). This CDR3 has 12 amino acids. CDR3 amino acids: CASSLAGNEQYV. DNA for the CDR3: TGTGCCAGCAGCTTAGCAGGGAACGAGCAGTACGTC.

V and J are TRBV5-1 and TRBJ1-2; the D is unclear. The CDR3 has 14 residues. V was cut by 0 bases and J by 7 bases, with 13 bases left in between. Germline lookup yields CDR1 SGHRS and CDR2 YFSETQ. The CDR3: CASSLVPGSAGYTF. CDR3 DNA sequence: TGCGCCAGCAGCTTGGTGCCAGGTTCGGCTGGCTACACCTTC.

Ten or more counts support this clonotype. The chain has TRBV7-3 and TRBJ2-3; 13 nucleotides match TRBD2. The V segment lost 5 bases and the J segment 5 bases; nucleotides outside the gene matches: 7. CDR1 is SGHTA and CDR2 is FQGTGA in the germline V gene. This CDR3 spans 16 amino acids. CDR3 nucleotide sequence: TGTGCCAGCAGCAGGGGACTAGCGGGGAGCTTAGATACGCAGTATTTT. Translation gives CASSRGLAGSLDTQYF.

The chain uses TRBV4-1 and TRBJ2-7; a weak D match, TRBD2 (5 bases). V lost 5 bases and J lost 5, with 10 bases in between. Per the germline V gene, CDR1 is MGHRA and CDR2 is YSYEKL. CDR3 length: 12 residues. This CDR3 reads CASSVLGDEQYF. The CDR3 DNA reads as TGCGCCAGCAGCGTGCTGGGAGACGAGCAGTACTTC.